Presented here are 21 T cell receptor beta chains from one specimen sequenced in a study of CD8 T cells in ankylosing spondylitis. Whole-study results and caveats: Characteristic, it appeared, of ankylosing spondylitis blood was a TCR beta motif of 7 or 8 highly homologous variants.

TCRdb recomputed calls from the 5' RACE reads with MiXCR, one row per CDR3 protein. In the table there are about 450,000 distinct CDR3 sequences, about 25% of which are singletons. No antigen has been assigned to these receptors. The specimen sequenced was blood, either unsorted or a sorted T cell fraction (not recorded which). Receptors originate from a male donor with ankylosing spondylitis.

This clonotype is labeled as medium-sized. The CDR3 loop is CASSLAGTGYNEQFF. In DNA form, the CDR3 reads TGCGCCAGCAGCTTGGCCGGGACAGGGTACAATGAGCAGTTCTTC. The chain joins TRBV5-1 to TRBJ2-1; the match to TRBD1 covers 9 bases. This CDR3 is built from 15 residues. Trimming at V came to 0 bases and at J to 4 bases, leaving 2 bases not matched to a gene. Germline V CDR1 and CDR2: SGHRS, YFSETQ.

This clonotype was picked up a small number of times. The gene calls are TRBV15 and TRBJ2-3, with D possibly matching TRBD2 (5 bases). Germline CDR1 reads LNHNV; CDR2 reads YYDKDF (reference sequence). V was trimmed by 3 bases and J by 4 bases, leaving 11 bases between them. The CDR3 is 14 amino acids. The CDR3 loop reads CATSSLTGADTQYF. The CDR3 region has the DNA TGTGCCACCAGCAGCCTCACCGGGGCAGATACGCAGTATTTT.

This clonotype was seen repeatedly, ten times or more. The chain joins TRBV7-9 to TRBJ2-7; D may correspond to TRBD1 or TRBD2 (5 bases each). V was clipped by 5 bases and J by 5 bases, with 16 bases between them. CDR3 length equals 14 residues. Germline V gene lookup returns CDR1 SEHNR and CDR2 FQNEAQ (reference sequence). CDR3 in DNA: TGTGCCAGCAGCAAATTGGGGGTATCGAACGAGCAGTACGTC. This codes for CASSKLGVSNEQYV.

The V gene is TRBV15, the J gene TRBJ1-2; possibly TRBD1 for D (6 bases). Germline V lookup: CDR1 LNHNV, CDR2 YYDKDF (reference sequence). The V end lost 7 bases, the J end lost 6 bases, and 18 bases lay between the germline ends. CDR3 size: 14 residues. The CDR3 spells CATTPGVMGDGYTF. For the CDR3, the DNA is TGTGCCACCACCCCAGGGGTGATGGGGGATGGCTACACCTTC.

In its sample, this clonotype was seen a few times. V is TRBV7-8 and J is TRBJ1-4; D unclear. Trimming removed 7 bases at V and 8 bases at J, with 17 bases between. This CDR3 is built from 14 residues. The germline V gene encodes CDR1 SGHVS and CDR2 FQNEAQ. The CDR3 nucleotides are TGTGCCAGCAATCTAGGTCCTCTCCGCGAAAAACTGTTTTTT. Translation gives CASNLGPLREKLFF.

The sample holds a few counts of this clonotype. The J gene is TRBJ2-3, the V gene TRBV4-1; 8 bases match TRBD1. The length of the CDR3 is 16 residues. J gave up 5 bases and V 1 base, and 8 bases lay outside the gene matches. Germline assignment: CDR1 MGHRA and CDR2 YSYEKL. The CDR3: CASSQAGRGRRDTQYF. The CDR3 nucleotides are TGCGCCAGCAGCCAAGCGGGCAGGGGGCGCAGAGATACGCAGTATTTT.

This clonotype was recorded a few times. The chain recombines TRBV7-2 with TRBJ2-1; 11 nucleotides align to TRBD2. This CDR3 is 15 amino acids long. Germline V lookup: CDR1 SGHTA, CDR2 FQGNSA. The V gene end was trimmed by 3 bases and the J gene end by 8 bases; junction bases not matched to a gene: 6. The CDR3 DNA sequence: TGTGCCAGCAGCTTCACTAGCGGGAGCGGCTATGAGCAGTTCTTC. Its translation is CASSFTSGSGYEQFF.

A single count supports this clonotype. The chain uses TRBV29-1 and TRBJ1-4; TRBD1 is a possible D gene (5 bases). Germline lookup yields CDR1 SQVTM and CDR2 ANQGSEA. Trimming stripped 4 bases from V and 8 bases from J, with 17 bases between. The CDR3 runs 14 residues. The CDR3 region is CSVGGAQGGEKLFF. The CDR3 nucleotides read TGCAGCGTTGGGGGCGCGCAGGGCGGGGAAAAACTGTTTTTT.

This clonotype showed up just a few times. This rearrangement joins TRBV5-6 to TRBJ1-6, with D uncertain. The CDR3 length is 14 residues. Germline V lookup: CDR1 SGHDT, CDR2 YYEEEE. Trimming removed 2 bases at V and 5 bases at J, with 8 bases between. CDR3 sequence: CASSLPGNNSPLHF. CDR3 nucleotide sequence: TGTGCCAGCAGCTTACCGGGGAATAATTCACCCCTCCACTTT.

The J gene is TRBJ2-1, the V gene TRBV4-1; the D gene is possibly TRBD2 (6 bases). This CDR3 region has 16 residues. Germline CDR1 MGHRA, CDR2 YSYEKL. Trimming took off 0 bases at V and 2 bases at J, with 11 bases between the two ends. Written as DNA, the CDR3 is TGCGCCAGCAGCCAAGATCTGGCGGGACCCTACAATGAGCAGTTCTTC. Translated, it gives CASSQDLAGPYNEQFF.

This clonotype has a handful of counts. The chain couples TRBV5-1 to TRBJ2-7; D is possibly TRBD1 or TRBD2 (5 bases each). Germline V CDR1 and CDR2: SGHRS, YFSETQ. The germline V and J ends were trimmed by 2 bases and 5 bases, with 14 bases remaining between them. CDR3 length equals 14 residues. The CDR3 sequence: CASSFLRGDHEQYF. CDR3 in DNA: TGCGCCAGCAGCTTTCTGAGGGGTGATCACGAGCAGTACTTC.

The chain recombines TRBV6-1 with TRBJ2-5; D might be TRBD1 (6 bases). The CDR3 is 13 residues long. Germline V gene lookup returns CDR1 MNHNS and CDR2 SASEGT. Trimming shortened V by 2 bases and J by 3 bases, and 7 bases separated the two germline ends. Written as DNA, the CDR3 is TGTGCCAGCAGTGAATCAGGGGAAGAGACCCAGTACTTC. It codes for CASSESGEETQYF.

This clonotype was observed a handful of times. The rearrangement links TRBV6-1 to TRBJ2-3; the match to TRBD2 covers 7 bases. CDR3 length: 15 amino acids. CDR1 is MNHNS and CDR2 is SASEGT in the germline V gene. J gave up 5 bases and V 8 bases, and 13 bases lay outside the gene matches. The CDR3 bases are TGTGCCAGCCCCTTGTCCCGCGGGAGCGTAGATACGCAGTATTTT. Amino acids: CASPLSRGSVDTQYF.

This clonotype was counted many times. The rearrangement joins TRBV7-9 to TRBJ2-7; D uncertain. Trimming left V 3 bases short and J 0 bases short, with 12 bases between. The germline V gene encodes CDR1 SEHNR and CDR2 FQNEAQ (reference sequence). There are 15 residues in the CDR3. The CDR3 here is CASSFSPRSSYEQYF. As DNA, the CDR3 is TGTGCCAGCAGCTTTAGTCCCAGGAGCTCCTACGAGCAGTACTTC.

This chain joins TRBV7-2 and TRBJ2-1; the D gene could be TRBD1 or TRBD2 (6 bases each). CDR3 size: 12 residues. V gave up 4 bases and J gave up 9 bases, with 10 bases separating them. CDR1 is SGHTA, CDR2 FQGNSA, per germline. CDR3 DNA sequence: TGTGCCAGCAGCTCCAAGGGGGGTGAGCAGTTCTTC. As protein: CASSSKGGEQFF.

The V gene is TRBV29-1, the J gene TRBJ2-7; D ambiguous. Trimming removed 4 bases at V and 1 base at J, with 14 bases between. The V gene's germline CDR1 is SQVTM and CDR2 ANQGSEA. The CDR3 runs to 14 residues. The CDR3 nucleotides read TGCAGCGTTGTCCCGACGTCAGCTTCCTACGAGCAGTACTTC. Translation gives CSVVPTSASYEQYF.

The V and J genes are TRBV5-1 and TRBJ2-7, with 12 bases fitting TRBD2. Germline V CDR1 and CDR2: SGHRS, YFSETQ. Trimming removed 0 bases from V and 5 bases from J; junction bases left unmatched: 3. The CDR3 is 15 amino acids. In DNA, the CDR3 is TGCGCCAGCAGCTTGGCAACTAGCGGGAGGCACGAGCAGTACTTC. Protein product: CASSLATSGRHEQYF.

The CDR3 bases are TGTGCCAGCATAAGCCCGGGGACTGAAGCTTTCTTT. Translated, it gives CASISPGTEAFF. This sequence joins TRBV6-5 and TRBJ1-1; D not resolved. V was cut by 7 bases and J by 5 bases, with 11 bases left in between. The CDR3 totals 12 residues. From germline, CDR1 is MNHEY and CDR2 SVGAGI.

The rearrangement joins TRBV19 to TRBJ1-5; D perhaps matches TRBD1 (5 bases). This CDR3 has 16 amino acids. Trimming removed 7 bases from V and 0 bases from J, with 16 bases in between. Germline V gene sequence: CDR1 LNHDA, CDR2 SQIVND (reference sequence). The chain's CDR3 is CASMQGEGYSNQPQHF. For the CDR3, the DNA is TGTGCCAGTATGCAGGGTGAGGGGTATAGCAATCAGCCCCAGCATTTT.

This clonotype came up once. At one of its ends the junction is not consistent with the germline gene, which may arise from a read error. The V call is TRBV24-1, the J call TRBJ2-3; D is undetermined. CDR1 and CDR2 from the germline V gene are KGHDR and SFDVKD. The CDR3 extends over 13 amino acids. The CDR3 DNA reads as TGTCCCACCAGTGAGGCTAGCACAGATACGCAGTATTTT. It yields the protein CPTSEASTDTQYF.

The chain couples TRBV29-1 to TRBJ1-2; TRBD1 might be the D (5 bases). The CDR3 extends over 11 amino acids. Per germline, CDR1 SQVTM and CDR2 ANQGSEA. Deletions cut 3 bases from V and 8 bases from J, with 10 bases between. CDR3 DNA: TGCAGCGTTGATGAGGGGTTCGGCTACACCTTC. It yields the protein CSVDEGFGYTF.